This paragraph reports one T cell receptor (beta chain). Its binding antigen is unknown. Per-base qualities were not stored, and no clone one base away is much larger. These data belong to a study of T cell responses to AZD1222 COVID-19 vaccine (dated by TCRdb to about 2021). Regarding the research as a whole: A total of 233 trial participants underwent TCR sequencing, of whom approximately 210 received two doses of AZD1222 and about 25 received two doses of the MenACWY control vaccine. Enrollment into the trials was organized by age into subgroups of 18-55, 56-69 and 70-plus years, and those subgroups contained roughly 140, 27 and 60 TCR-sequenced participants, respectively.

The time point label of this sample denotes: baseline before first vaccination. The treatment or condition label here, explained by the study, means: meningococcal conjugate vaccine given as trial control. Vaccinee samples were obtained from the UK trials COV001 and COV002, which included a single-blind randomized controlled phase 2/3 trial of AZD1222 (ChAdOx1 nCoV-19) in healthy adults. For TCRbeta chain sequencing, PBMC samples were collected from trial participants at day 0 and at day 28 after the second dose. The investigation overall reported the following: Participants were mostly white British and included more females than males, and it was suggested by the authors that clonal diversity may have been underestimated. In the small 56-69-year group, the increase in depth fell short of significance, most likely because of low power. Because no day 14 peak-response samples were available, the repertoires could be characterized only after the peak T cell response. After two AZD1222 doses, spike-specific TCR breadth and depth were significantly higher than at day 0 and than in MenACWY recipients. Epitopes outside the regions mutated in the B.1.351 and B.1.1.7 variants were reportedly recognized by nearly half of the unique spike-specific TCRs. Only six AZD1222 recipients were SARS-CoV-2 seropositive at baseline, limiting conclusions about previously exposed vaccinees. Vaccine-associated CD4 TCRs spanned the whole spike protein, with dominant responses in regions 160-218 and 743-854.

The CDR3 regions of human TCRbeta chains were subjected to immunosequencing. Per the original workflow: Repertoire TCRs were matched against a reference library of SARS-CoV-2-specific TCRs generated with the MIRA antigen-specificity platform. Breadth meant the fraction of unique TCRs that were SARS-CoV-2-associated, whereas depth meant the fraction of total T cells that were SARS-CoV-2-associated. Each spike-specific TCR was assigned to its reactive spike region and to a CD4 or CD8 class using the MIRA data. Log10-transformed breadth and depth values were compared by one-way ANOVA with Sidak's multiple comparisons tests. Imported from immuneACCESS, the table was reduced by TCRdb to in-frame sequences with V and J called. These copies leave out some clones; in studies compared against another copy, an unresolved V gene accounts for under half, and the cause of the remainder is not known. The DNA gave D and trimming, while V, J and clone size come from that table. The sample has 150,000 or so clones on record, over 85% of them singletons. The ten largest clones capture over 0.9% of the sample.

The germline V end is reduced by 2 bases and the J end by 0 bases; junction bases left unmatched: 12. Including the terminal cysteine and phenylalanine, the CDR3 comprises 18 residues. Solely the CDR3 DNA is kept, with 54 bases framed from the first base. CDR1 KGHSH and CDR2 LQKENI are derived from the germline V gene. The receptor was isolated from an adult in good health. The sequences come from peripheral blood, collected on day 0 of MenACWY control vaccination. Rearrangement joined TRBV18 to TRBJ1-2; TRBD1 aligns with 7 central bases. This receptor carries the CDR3 CASSPTSDQGGTNYGYTF. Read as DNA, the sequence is TGTGCCAGCTCACCAACTTCTGATCAGGGGGGAACTAACTATGGCTACACCTTC.